A selection of T cell receptor beta chains follows, all from one sample in a study of vaccination effects on CD4 cells after COVID-19. Produced via immunoSEQ multiplex PCR; TCRdb's table is partial and in-frame only. In the table there are roughly 73,000 clones, 65% to 85% of which are singletons. Their cognate antigens are unknown. The sample was CD4+ T cells from PBMCs cultured with HIV peptides, taken before COVID-19 vaccination. The source is a human donor who had a prior SARS-CoV-2 infection. Each CDR3 is given with its conserved first and last residue. Each record gives: J gene, clone size, V gene, D gene, CDR3 protein, CDR3 DNA. A D gene is named only where the DNA matches it firmly. Where a row states a size, it is once, few, many or the class of an expanded clone; other rows omit it.

TRBJ2-7 | NA | TRBV5-1 | TRBD2 | CASSLLAGAAGEQYF | TGCGCCAGCAGCTTGTTAGCGGGAGCTGCAGGCGAGCAGTACTTC
TRBJ1-1 | few | TRBV6-5 | NA | CASSYSRGNTEAFF | TGTGCCAGCAGTTACTCCCGGGGGAACACTGAAGCTTTCTTT
TRBJ1-6 | NA | TRBV2 | NA | CASSWAGKDSPLHF | TGTGCCAGCTCGTGGGCTGGTAAGGATTCACCCCTCCACTTT
TRBJ2-1 | NA | TRBV5-1 | NA | CASSLYDRGYEQFF | TGCGCCAGCAGCTTATATGACAGAGGTTATGAGCAGTTCTTC
TRBJ2-1 | NA | TRBV9 | NA | CASSVAPFGSYNEQFF | TGTGCCAGCAGCGTAGCTCCCTTTGGGTCCTACAATGAGCAGTTCTTC
TRBJ2-5 | NA | TRBV5-6 | NA | CASSPGTVRGGETQYF | TGTGCCAGCAGCCCCGGGACAGTTAGAGGGGGGGAGACCCAGTACTTC
TRBJ2-7 | NA | TRBV7-6 | NA | CASSLDSWGSYEQYF | TGTGCCAGCAGCTTAGATAGCTGGGGTTCCTACGAGCAGTACTTC
TRBJ1-2 | few | TRBV4-3 | NA | CASSQGWRDYGYTF | TGCGCCAGCAGCCAAGGGTGGAGGGACTATGGCTACACCTTC
TRBJ2-1 | NA | TRBV5-4 | TRBD2 | CASSPRGGNNEQFF | TGTGCCAGCAGCCCCCGGGGGGGGAACAATGAGCAGTTCTTC
TRBJ1-6 | few | TRBV10-3 | NA | CAISESLGWNSPLHF | TGTGCCATCAGTGAGTCTTTGGGGTGGAATTCACCCCTCCACTTT
TRBJ1-6 | NA | TRBV7-2 | NA | CASSLVGRGWSPLHF | TGTGCCAGCAGCTTAGTGGGCAGAGGGTGGTCACCCCTCCACTTT
TRBJ2-7 | NA | TRBV6-5 | NA | CASSYSPAANEQYF | TGTGCCAGCAGTTACTCGCCTGCGGCGAACGAGCAGTACTTC
TRBJ2-5 | NA | TRBV5-4 | NA | CASSLSPFRQHQETQYF | TGTGCCAGCAGCTTGTCACCCTTCCGGCAGCACCAAGAGACCCAGTACTTC
TRBJ2-2 | few | TRBV5-1 | NA | CASSLASGNTGELFF | TGCGCCAGCAGCTTGGCTTCAGGAAACACCGGGGAGCTGTTTTTT
TRBJ2-3 | few | TRBV5-1 | TRBD2 | CASSALAGTIDTQYF | TGCGCCAGCAGCGCACTAGCGGGTACCATCGATACGCAGTATTTT
TRBJ2-6 | NA | TRBV15 | NA | CATSTKRPGRSSGANVLTF | TGTGCCACCAGCACGAAAAGACCGGGGCGAAGCTCTGGGGCCAACGTCCTGACTTTC